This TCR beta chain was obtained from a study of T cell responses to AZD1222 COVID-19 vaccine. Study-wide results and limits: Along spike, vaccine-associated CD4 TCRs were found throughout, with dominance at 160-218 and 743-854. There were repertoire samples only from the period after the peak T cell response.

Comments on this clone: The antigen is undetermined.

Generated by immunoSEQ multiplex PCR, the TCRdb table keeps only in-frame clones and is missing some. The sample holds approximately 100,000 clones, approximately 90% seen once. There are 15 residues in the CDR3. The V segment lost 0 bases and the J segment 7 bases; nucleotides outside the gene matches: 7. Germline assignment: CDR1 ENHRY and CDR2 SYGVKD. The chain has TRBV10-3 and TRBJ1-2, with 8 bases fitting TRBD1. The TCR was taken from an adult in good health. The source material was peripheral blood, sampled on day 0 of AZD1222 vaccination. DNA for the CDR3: TGTGCCATCAGTGAGTCCCAGGGGGCAATGGTTGGCTACACCTTC. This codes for CAISESQGAMVGYTF.